Listed here are 24 T cell receptor beta chains from one sample, sequenced in a study of cytomegalovirus exposure and HLA in healthy donors. The study ran its PCR with 60 Vbeta and 13 Jbeta primers. Clones were sequenced by immunoSEQ multiplex PCR, and TCRdb holds only the in-frame ones, with some missing. Listed are more than 40,000 clones; 2.1% falls within the top ten. The material sequenced was PBMCs. The source is a woman in her 40s in good health and CMV-seronegative.

The chain employs TRBV11-1 and TRBJ2-7, with 8 bases that match TRBD1. The germline V gene has CDR1 SGHAT and CDR2 FQDESV (reference sequence). Trimming at V came to 3 bases and at J to 1 base, leaving 5 bases not matched to a gene. This CDR3 region has 15 residues. The CDR3 sequence: CASSFQDRGSYEQYF. The DNA for the CDR3 is TGTGCCAGCAGCTTTCAAGACAGGGGATCCTACGAGCAGTACTTC.

The chain is built from TRBV2 and TRBJ2-7, with a possible D match to TRBD2 (5 bases). V was pared by 8 bases and J by 2 bases, with 13 bases between. Germline V gene data show CDR1 as SNHLY and CDR2 as FYNNEI. This CDR3 contains 13 residues. CDR3: CASGFGRAYEQYF. The DNA of the CDR3 is TGTGCCAGCGGATTCGGGCGGGCCTACGAGCAGTACTTC.

The chain employs TRBV6-1 and TRBJ1-2; D unresolved. The CDR3 is 13 residues long. Germline V CDR1 and CDR2: MNHNS, SASEGT. V gave up 3 bases and J gave up 7 bases, with 12 bases separating them. CDR3 DNA sequence: TGTGCCAGCAGTGACGGCGGAGAAAGTGGCTACACCTTC. Translation gives CASSDGGESGYTF.

The V gene is TRBV13, the J gene TRBJ2-7; 9 bases agree with TRBD2. J lost 5 bases, V lost 4 bases, and 6 bases had no gene match. The CDR3 runs to 14 residues. Germline lookup yields CDR1 PRHDT and CDR2 FYEKMQ (reference sequence). For the CDR3, the DNA is TGTGCCAGCAGCTGGGGCGGGAGGGGCAACGAGCAGTACTTC. It codes for CASSWGGRGNEQYF.

The chain joins TRBV6-6 to TRBJ2-7; 9 bases map to TRBD1. The V gene's germline CDR1 is MNHNY and CDR2 SVGAGI (reference sequence). This CDR3 comprises 15 residues. The V gene end was trimmed by 4 bases and the J gene end by 6 bases; junction bases not matched to a gene: 10. The CDR3 DNA reads as TGTGCCAGCAGTTTACCGGGACAGGGACGATCCGAGCAGTACTTC. It encodes CASSLPGQGRSEQYF.

The V call is TRBV6-5, the J call TRBJ1-5; possible D gene TRBD1, 5 bases. Germline-derived CDR1 and CDR2 are MNHEY and SVGAGI. CDR3 length: 15 amino acids. The V gene lost 0 bases and the J gene lost 5 bases, with 11 bases spanning the gap. The CDR3 reads CASSYSGHPDQPQHF. CDR3 nucleotides: TGTGCCAGCAGTTACTCGGGGCACCCAGATCAGCCCCAGCATTTT.

V and J are TRBV29-1 and TRBJ1-5, with 9 positions matching TRBD1. The CDR3 spans 13 residues. CDR1 SQVTM and CDR2 ANQGSEA come from the germline V gene. V shed 5 bases and J 6 bases; nucleotides not matched to a gene: 5. The CDR3 is CSVTGTGSQPQHF. In DNA, the CDR3 is TGCAGCGTTACCGGGACAGGGAGTCAGCCCCAGCATTTT.

The chain uses TRBV28 and TRBJ1-5; D perhaps matches TRBD1 (5 bases). Germline CDR1 MDHEN, CDR2 SYDVKM. Trimming took off 2 bases at V and 10 bases at J, with 12 bases between the two ends. The CDR3 is made up of 13 amino acids. The CDR3: CASSLDAGSPQHF. As DNA, the CDR3 is TGTGCCAGCAGTTTAGATGCAGGGTCACCCCAGCATTTT. Filled out from reference TRBV28 and TRBJ1-5, the complete variable domain reads DVKVTQSSRYLVKRTGEKVFLECVQDMDHENMFWYRQDPGLGLRLIYFSYDVKMKEKGDIPEGYSVSREKKERFSLILESASTNQTSMYLCASSLDAGSPQHFGDGTRLSIL.

The rearrangement uses TRBV5-1 and TRBJ2-7, with D perhaps matching TRBD1 (5 bases). CDR3 length: 13 residues. Trimming removed 4 bases at V and 2 bases at J, with 10 bases between. Germline lookup yields CDR1 SGHRS and CDR2 YFSETQ. In DNA form, the CDR3 reads TGCGCCAGCAGCCCCAGGACACCCTACGAGCAGTACTTC. This translates into CASSPRTPYEQYF. Drawing the rest from reference TRBV5-1 and TRBJ2-7, the complete variable domain is KAGVTQTPRYLIKTRGQQVTLSCSPISGHRSVSWYQQTPGQGLQFLFEYFSETQRNKGNFPGRFSGRQFSNSRSEMNVSTLELGDSALYLCASSPRTPYEQYFGPGTRLTVT.

This rearrangement joins TRBV4-2 to TRBJ1-3; 10 bases agree with TRBD1. The CDR3 totals 16 residues. Germline V gene data show CDR1 as LGHNA and CDR2 as YNFKEQ. V lost 3 bases, J lost 3 bases, and 5 bases stayed unmatched. The CDR3 nucleotides read TGTGCCAGCAGCCATAAGGACAGGGGGGGTGGAAACACCATATATTTT. Translation gives CASSHKDRGGGNTIYF.

The rearrangement joins TRBV5-1 to TRBJ2-7; 9 bases map to TRBD1. The ends lost 0 bases at V and 5 bases at J; junction bases unmatched: 9. The germline gives CDR1 SGHRS, CDR2 YFSETQ. The CDR3 sequence is 16 residues long. CDR3 nucleotides: TGCGCCAGCAGCTTGGGGGACAGGGTATTTGGCAACGAGCAGTACTTC. This encodes CASSLGDRVFGNEQYF.

This chain joins TRBV6-1 and TRBJ1-1, with D uncertain. The V end lost 6 bases, the J end lost 4 bases, and 15 bases lay between the germline ends. Germline assignment: CDR1 MNHNS and CDR2 SASEGT. This CDR3 is 14 amino acids long. CDR3 protein: CASRTISRGTEAFF. Written as DNA, the CDR3 is TGTGCCAGCAGGACCATTTCCCGGGGCACTGAAGCTTTCTTT.

The chain recombines TRBV18 with TRBJ2-1; D call uncertain. The CDR3 runs to 16 residues. Trimming left V 3 bases short and J 10 bases short, with 22 bases between. Germline assignment: CDR1 KGHSH and CDR2 LQKENI. CDR3 sequence reads: CASSPAEAHRSWEQFF. For the CDR3, the DNA is TGTGCCAGCTCACCCGCAGAGGCCCACCGGTCGTGGGAGCAGTTCTTC.

The chain links TRBV11-2 to TRBJ2-7, with no clear D. Trimming stripped 2 bases from V and 0 bases from J, with 11 bases between. The CDR3 sequence is 15 residues long. Germline V gives CDR1 SGHAT, CDR2 FQNNGV. The CDR3 coding sequence is TGTGCCAGCAGCTTAATGAGATTAAGCTCCTACGAGCAGTACTTC. It specifies CASSLMRLSSYEQYF.

The chain joins TRBV4-3 to TRBJ2-5; 8 positions match TRBD1. V was clipped by 4 bases and J by 6 bases; unmatched bases: 4. This CDR3 region has 13 residues. Germline V gives CDR1 LGHNA, CDR2 YSLEER. CDR3 sequence reads: CASSRDRTKTQYF. The CDR3 DNA reads TGCGCCAGCAGCCGGGACAGGACAAAGACCCAGTACTTC.

The gene calls are TRBV4-2 and TRBJ2-1; TRBD1 matches 8 bases. Germline CDR1 and CDR2: LGHNA and YNFKEQ. After removal of 2 bases from V and 3 bases from J, the junction contained 9 bases not matched to a gene. The CDR3 covers 17 residues. The DNA for the CDR3 is TGTGCCAGCAGCCAAAACGGACAGGGTAGGATCTACAATGAGCAGTTCTTC. This translates into CASSQNGQGRIYNEQFF.

This chain connects TRBV2 to TRBJ2-3; 8 nucleotides line up with TRBD1. The CDR3 consists of 15 residues. CDR1 is SNHLY and CDR2 is FYNNEI in the germline V gene. Germline trimming cut 5 bases from V and 4 bases from J; bases unmatched to any gene: 8. This CDR3 is CASSKQGVGADTQYF. CDR3 DNA sequence: TGTGCCAGCAGTAAACAGGGGGTAGGCGCAGATACGCAGTATTTT.

CDR3 residues: CASKESPSYGYTF. The CDR3 coding sequence is TGTGCCAGCAAGGAGAGCCCCTCCTATGGCTACACCTTC. V gene TRBV7-2 combines with J gene TRBJ1-2; no firm D call. V shed 7 bases and J shed 4 bases, with 13 bases lying between them. This CDR3 has 13 residues. CDR1 and CDR2 (germline): SGHTA, FQGNSA.

The J gene is TRBJ2-3, the V gene TRBV4-1; TRBD2 matches at 13 bases. This CDR3 has 17 residues. With V trimmed by 4 bases and J by 2 bases, 6 bases remained unmatched. The germline V gene encodes CDR1 MGHRA and CDR2 YSYEKL. For the CDR3, the DNA is TGCGCCAGCAGCCGGTCGGGACTAGCGGGGAACACAGATACGCAGTATTTT. The encoded protein is CASSRSGLAGNTDTQYF.

The chain carries TRBV6-1 and TRBJ2-1; D perhaps matches TRBD2 (5 bases). This CDR3 contains 16 residues. The germline V and J ends were trimmed by 4 bases and 8 bases, with 21 bases remaining between them. Germline CDR1 and CDR2: MNHNS and SASEGT. As DNA, the CDR3 is TGTGCCAGCAGTGCTGACTCTAGGCCGGGGAGAGATGAGCAGTTCTTC. As protein: CASSADSRPGRDEQFF.

V is TRBV15 and J is TRBJ1-1; D unclear. The CDR3 extends over 19 amino acids. The germline V gene has CDR1 LNHNV and CDR2 YYDKDF (reference sequence). Trimming left V 3 bases short and J 0 bases short, with 23 bases between. As DNA, the CDR3 is TGTGCCACCAGCAGGTCGGTAGCCCGACTGGTGGGTATGAACACTGAAGCTTTCTTT. Protein: CATSRSVARLVGMNTEAFF. Using reference TRBV15 and TRBJ1-1 for the parts outside the CDR3, the full variable domain is DAMVIQNPRYQVTQFGKPVTLSCSQTLNHNVMYWYQQKSSQAPKLLFHYYDKDFNNEADTPDNFQSRRPNTSFCFLDIRSPGLGDTAMYLCATSRSVARLVGMNTEAFFGQGTRLTVV.

DNA of the CDR3: TGTGCCAGCAGCTTCCGGACAGGAGGACACGACTACGAGCAGTACTTC. It encodes CASSFRTGGHDYEQYF. This sequence joins TRBV5-4 and TRBJ2-7; 7 nucleotides line up with TRBD1. Germline-derived CDR1 and CDR2 are SGHNT and YYREEE (reference sequence). The length of the CDR3 is 16 residues. The trim removed 2 bases at V and 3 bases at J, leaving 11 bases unmatched.

The rearrangement links TRBV7-2 to TRBJ1-2, with 9 bases aligning to TRBD1. Per the germline V gene, CDR1 is SGHTA and CDR2 is FQGNSA. CDR3 length: 14 amino acids. V lost 4 bases to trimming and J lost 8 bases; unmatched junction nucleotides: 8. CDR3 nucleotides: TGTGCCAGCAGCTCGGAGGACAGGGGAAACGGCTACACCTTC. Its protein product is CASSSEDRGNGYTF.

The V gene is TRBV5-1, the J gene TRBJ2-3, with 10 bases matching TRBD2. The CDR3 runs 17 residues. V gave up 1 base and J gave up 5 bases; unmatched junction bases: 10. Per the germline V gene, CDR1 is SGHRS and CDR2 is YFSETQ. The CDR3 region has the DNA TGCGCCAGCAGCTTGAAAGCTAGCGGGGGCCCTAAAGATACGCAGTATTTT. It encodes CASSLKASGGPKDTQYF. Full variable domain (missing parts from reference TRBV5-1 and TRBJ2-3): KAGVTQTPRYLIKTRGQQVTLSCSPISGHRSVSWYQQTPGQGLQFLFEYFSETQRNKGNFPGRFSGRQFSNSRSEMNVSTLELGDSALYLCASSLKASGGPKDTQYFGPGTRLTVL.